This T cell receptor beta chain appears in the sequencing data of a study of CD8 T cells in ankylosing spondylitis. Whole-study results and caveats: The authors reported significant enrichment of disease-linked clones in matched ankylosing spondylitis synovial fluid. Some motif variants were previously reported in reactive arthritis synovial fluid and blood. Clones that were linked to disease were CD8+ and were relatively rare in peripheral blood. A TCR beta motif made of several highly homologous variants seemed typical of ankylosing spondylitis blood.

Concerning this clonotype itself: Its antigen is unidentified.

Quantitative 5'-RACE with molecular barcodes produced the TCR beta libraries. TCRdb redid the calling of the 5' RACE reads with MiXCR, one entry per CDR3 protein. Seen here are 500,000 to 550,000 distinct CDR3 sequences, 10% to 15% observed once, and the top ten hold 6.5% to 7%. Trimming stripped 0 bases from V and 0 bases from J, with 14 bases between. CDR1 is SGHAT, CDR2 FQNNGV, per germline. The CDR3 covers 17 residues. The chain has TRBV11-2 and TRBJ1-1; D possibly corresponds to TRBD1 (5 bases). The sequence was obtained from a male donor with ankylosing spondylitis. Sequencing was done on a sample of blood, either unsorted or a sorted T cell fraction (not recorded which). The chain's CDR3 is CASSLEVPGPMNTEAFF. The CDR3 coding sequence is TGTGCCAGCAGCTTAGAGGTCCCGGGGCCTATGAACACTGAAGCTTTCTTT. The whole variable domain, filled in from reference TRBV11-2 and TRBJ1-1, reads EAGVAQSPRYKIIEKRQSVAFWCNPISGHATLYWYQQILGQGPKLLIQFQNNGVVDDSQLPKDRFSAERLKGVDSTLKIQPAKLEDSAVYLCASSLEVPGPMNTEAFFGQGTRLTVV.